Below are 32 T cell receptor beta chains sequenced from a single sample in a study of response to subunit inactivated influenza vaccine. TCRdb re-analysed the RT-PCR reads in MiXCR, keeping a single row per CDR3 protein. The table shows some 540,000 distinct CDR3 sequences, with under 30% occurring only once. Another study also made use of these data, one on T cells expressing NK-cell markers. That publication notes: With UMIs, 5'RACE template switching was used to make TCR beta cDNA.

Specimen: CD4+ T cells sorted from PBMCs, collected 11 to 12 days after vaccination. These receptors all stem from a man over 45 who received an inactivated influenza vaccine.

This clonotype was observed at least ten times. V usage is TRBV10-3 and J usage is TRBJ2-7, with TRBD2 matching 10 bases. The V gene's germline CDR1 is ENHRY and CDR2 SYGVKD. V dropped 3 bases and J dropped 4; count of bases not matched to a gene: 6. The CDR3 covers 15 residues. In DNA, the CDR3 is TGTGCCATCAGTGATCTAGCGGGAGCGGGGTACGAGCAGTACTTC. Protein sequence: CAISDLAGAGYEQYF.

This clonotype occurred a few times. V is TRBV27 and J is TRBJ2-7; TRBD1 aligns across 9 bases. CDR3 size: 13 residues. CDR1 is MNHEY, CDR2 SMNVEV, per germline (reference sequence). Trimming cost V 8 bases and J 2 bases; bases outside gene matches: 4. The CDR3 DNA is TGTGCCAGCCGGGGACAGGGCCCCTACGAGCAGTACTTC. This translates into CASRGQGPYEQYF.

The sample holds many counts of this clonotype. V and J are TRBV5-1 and TRBJ2-1; D is possibly TRBD1 or TRBD2 (5 bases each). The CDR3 runs to 17 residues. The ends were cut back, 4 bases at V and 5 bases at J, with 22 bases in the middle. Germline V gene data show CDR1 as SGHRS and CDR2 as YFSETQ. CDR3 loop: CASSRHWDRGLDNEQFF. The CDR3, as DNA: TGCGCCAGCAGCCGTCATTGGGACCGAGGCCTAGACAATGAGCAGTTCTTC.

The genes are TRBV5-1 and TRBJ2-5; 7 bases align to TRBD2. Germline CDR1 and CDR2: SGHRS and YFSETQ. The trim removed 5 bases at V and 5 bases at J, leaving 9 bases unmatched. This CDR3 is built from 14 residues. CDR3 bases: TGCGCCAGCAGTTCTCGAGCGGGAAGCGAGACCCAGTACTTC. Protein: CASSSRAGSETQYF.

The V call is TRBV7-2, the J call TRBJ2-1; D call uncertain. Trimming took off 9 bases at V and 1 base at J, with 22 bases between the two ends. The length of the CDR3 is 17 residues. Germline V CDR1 and CDR2: SGHTA, FQGNSA. CDR3: CASQRRSTLESYNEQFF. DNA of the CDR3: TGTGCCAGTCAGCGCCGCTCAACACTGGAGTCCTACAATGAGCAGTTCTTC.

This clonotype was recorded a few times. This sequence joins TRBV21-1 and TRBJ2-5; the table assigns TRBD1, which was not confirmed against the DNA. TRBV21-1 is recorded as a pseudogene. This CDR3 has 17 residues. The CDR3 DNA reads TGTGCCAGCAGCAAAATTTTGGTCAGTGGGGGCAAAGAGACCCAGTACTTC. It translates to CASSKILVSGGKETQYF.

This clonotype was seen only a few times. V usage is TRBV13 and J usage is TRBJ1-2, with D unclear. The CDR3 contains 14 residues. Germline CDR1 PRHDT, CDR2 FYEKMQ (reference sequence). The V end lost 3 bases, the J end lost 7 bases, and 15 bases lay between the germline ends. CDR3 protein: CASSLVGADRGYTF. The CDR3 DNA sequence: TGTGCCAGCAGCTTGGTCGGTGCCGACCGTGGCTACACCTTC.

J is TRBJ1-4 and V is TRBV5-6; D gene ambiguous. V was shortened by 1 base and J by 8 bases, with 15 bases between the two germline ends. This CDR3 spans 15 amino acids. The V gene's germline CDR1 is SGHDT and CDR2 YYEEEE. The CDR3 region is CASSLSGRPGEKLFF. The CDR3 DNA is TGTGCCAGCAGCTTGTCAGGCAGGCCGGGGGAAAAACTGTTTTTT.

The J gene is TRBJ2-1, the V gene TRBV9, with TRBD2 as a possible D gene (5 bases). Per the germline V gene, CDR1 is SGDLS and CDR2 is YYNGEE. This CDR3 contains 14 residues. Trimming cost V 4 bases and J 5 bases, with 13 bases left between them. The CDR3 here is CASSSFLEDNEQFF. CDR3 nucleotide sequence: TGTGCCAGCAGCTCCTTCCTGGAGGACAATGAGCAGTTCTTC.

This clonotype was seen a few times. The gene calls are TRBV3-1 and TRBJ2-3; a weak D match, TRBD1 (6 bases). The CDR3 has 15 amino acids. CDR1 is LGHDT, CDR2 YNNKEL, per germline (reference sequence). V was clipped by 0 bases and J by 4 bases, with 11 bases between them. CDR3: CASSQEGAGPDTQYF. The DNA of the CDR3 is TGTGCCAGCAGCCAAGAGGGGGCAGGACCAGATACGCAGTATTTT.

In this sample, this clonotype turned up a few times. The chain is built from TRBV5-1 and TRBJ2-5; D possibly corresponds to TRBD2 (6 bases). Germline CDR1 SGHRS, CDR2 YFSETQ. With 6 bases removed from V and 3 bases from J, the gap between germline ends came to 21 bases. The CDR3 totals 16 residues. The CDR3, as DNA: TGCGCCAGCACCCTGACCTGGCGGGGAAATAAAGAGACCCAGTACTTC. It encodes CASTLTWRGNKETQYF.

This chain connects TRBV9 to TRBJ2-5; 7 positions match TRBD1. J was trimmed by 2 bases and V by 4 bases; bases with no gene match: 8. Germline loops: CDR1 SGDLS, CDR2 YYNGEE. The CDR3 length is 15 residues. This CDR3 is CASSPLGTVQETQYF. CDR3 coding DNA: TGTGCCAGCAGCCCATTAGGGACAGTGCAAGAGACCCAGTACTTC.

V and J are TRBV24-1 and TRBJ2-5; tentatively, D is TRBD2 (6 bases). With 2 bases removed from V and 2 bases from J, the gap between germline ends came to 14 bases. CDR1 and CDR2 (germline): KGHDR, SFDVKD. The CDR3 covers 16 residues. CDR3 sequence (DNA): TGTGCCACCAGTGATTCCCTACCGGGGGATCAAGAGACCCAGTACTTC. Its translation is CATSDSLPGDQETQYF.

The table lists this clonotype with many counts. The chain couples TRBV7-8 to TRBJ2-3, with D unresolved. Germline V lookup: CDR1 SGHVS, CDR2 FQNEAQ. V was pared by 6 bases and J by 5 bases, with 15 bases between. The CDR3 runs to 14 residues. CDR3 bases: TGTGCCAGCAGAAACAAGCTCTCGCAAGATACGCAGTATTTT. Translated: CASRNKLSQDTQYF.

The chain carries TRBV20-1 and TRBJ2-7, with D hard to call. There are 14 residues in the CDR3. Between the trimmed V and J ends, which lost 2 bases and 2 bases, there was a span of 13 bases. From germline, CDR1 is DFQATT and CDR2 SNEGSKA (reference sequence). CDR3 nucleotides: TGCAGTGCTAGACCTCCGGCGGTTACCTACGAGCAGTACTTC. Protein sequence: CSARPPAVTYEQYF.

V gene TRBV7-9 combines with J gene TRBJ2-3, with D maybe TRBD1 (5 bases). Deletions cut 9 bases from V and 0 bases from J, with 16 bases between. Germline CDR1 SEHNR, CDR2 FQNEAQ (reference sequence). This CDR3 has 15 residues. The CDR3 region is CASGPWAGSTDTQYF. For the CDR3, the DNA is TGTGCCAGTGGCCCTTGGGCAGGGAGCACAGATACGCAGTATTTT.

This clonotype was found a few times. The chain joins TRBV4-3 to TRBJ2-5; 8 nucleotides line up with TRBD2. V shed 3 bases, J shed 5 bases, and the junction held 8 bases outside the gene matches. CDR1 and CDR2 from the germline V gene are LGHNA and YSLEER. CDR3 length: 15 residues. This chain's CDR3 is CASSQTGGATETQYF. In nucleotides, the CDR3 is TGCGCCAGCAGCCAGACCGGGGGGGCAACGGAGACCCAGTACTTC.

V and J are TRBV24-1 and TRBJ2-2; 7 bases are shared with TRBD1. V was clipped by 6 bases and J by 1 base; unmatched bases: 7. This CDR3 has 16 amino acids. The germline CDR1 and CDR2 sequences are KGHDR and SFDVKD. CDR3 loop: CATSWGNRGNTGELFF. The CDR3 DNA reads as TGTGCCACCAGTTGGGGGAACAGGGGGAACACCGGGGAGCTGTTTTTT.

This chain joins TRBV7-9 and TRBJ2-7, with 7 bases fitting TRBD2. This CDR3 region has 15 residues. The V and J ends lost 4 bases and 1 base, in that order; junction bases with no gene match: 7. Germline CDR1 SEHNR, CDR2 FQNEAQ (reference sequence). The CDR3 region has the DNA TGTGCCAGCAGCTCGGGGAGGGTCAAATCCTACGAGCAGTACTTC. Protein product: CASSSGRVKSYEQYF.

This clonotype was detected a few times. The chain links TRBV24-1 to TRBJ2-1; a possible D gene is TRBD1 (6 bases). CDR1 is KGHDR, CDR2 SFDVKD, per germline. The CDR3 loop spans 16 amino acids. V lost 3 bases and J lost 3, with 14 bases in between. The chain's CDR3 is CATSDTTGKSYNEQFF. The CDR3 DNA reads TGTGCCACCAGTGATACCACAGGGAAGAGCTACAATGAGCAGTTCTTC.

The chain uses TRBV5-1 and TRBJ2-2; TRBD2 matches 11 bases. This CDR3 spans 14 amino acids. Germline trimming cut 6 bases from V and 8 bases from J; bases unmatched to any gene: 6. CDR1 and CDR2 from the germline V gene are SGHRS and YFSETQ. CDR3 DNA: TGCGCCAGCATCCCCGGGACTAGCGGTGGGGAGCTGTTTTTT. Translation gives CASIPGTSGGELFF.

The chain uses TRBV5-1 and TRBJ1-2; D is uncertain. Between the trimmed V and J ends, which lost 0 bases and 7 bases, there was a span of 13 bases. The CDR3 spans 14 residues. Germline V lookup: CDR1 SGHRS, CDR2 YFSETQ. The chain's CDR3 is CASSLGREYGGYTF. CDR3 sequence (DNA): TGCGCCAGCAGCTTGGGACGAGAGTACGGTGGCTACACCTTC.

The V and J genes are TRBV28 and TRBJ1-5, with a tentative D call TRBD1 (6 bases). Germline V gene lookup returns CDR1 MDHEN and CDR2 SYDVKM. The CDR3 totals 16 residues. The ends were cut back, 0 bases at V and 5 bases at J, with 14 bases in the middle. The CDR3 sequence is CASSLWGGAGDQPQHF. Here the CDR3 DNA reads TGTGCCAGCAGTTTATGGGGGGGCGCGGGGGATCAGCCCCAGCATTTT.

This clonotype showed up just a few times. V gene TRBV6-2 or TRBV6-3 combines with J gene TRBJ2-5; no firm D call. Deletions cut 3 bases from V and 4 bases from J, with 12 bases between. CDR1 and CDR2 (germline): MNHEY, SVGEGT. This CDR3 region has 14 residues. CDR3: CASSYIGHPETQYF. Written as DNA, the CDR3 is TGTGCCAGCAGTTATATAGGGCATCCAGAGACCCAGTACTTC.

This clonotype was counted many times. V gene TRBV6-2 or TRBV6-3 combines with J gene TRBJ1-1; tentatively, D is TRBD1 (5 bases). From germline, CDR1 is MNHEY and CDR2 SVGEGT. CDR3 size: 15 residues. With 6 bases removed from V and 4 bases from J, the gap between germline ends came to 18 bases. The CDR3 nucleotides read TGTGCCAGCAGGTCCCGCCAGGGAGTTGGCACTGAAGCTTTCTTT. Encoded protein: CASRSRQGVGTEAFF.

This sequence joins TRBV5-1 and TRBJ2-3; D might be TRBD1 (6 bases). CDR3 length: 16 residues. V was cut by 2 bases and J by 5 bases, with 18 bases left in between. Germline CDR1 SGHRS, CDR2 YFSETQ. CDR3 nucleotides: TGCGCCAGCAGCTTATACAGGGAAGGTGCAAAAGATACGCAGTATTTT. Residues: CASSLYREGAKDTQYF.

The chain joins TRBV24-1 to TRBJ2-6, with 7 nucleotides matching TRBD2. The CDR3 consists of 16 residues. Germline V gene lookup returns CDR1 KGHDR and CDR2 SFDVKD. Trimming cost V 5 bases and J 1 base; bases outside gene matches: 4. The CDR3 coding sequence is TGTGCCACCAGTGCCAGGCGGGGGTCTGGGGCCAACGTCCTGACTTTC. Protein product: CATSARRGSGANVLTF.

The chain joins TRBV30 to TRBJ1-1; D perhaps matches TRBD1 (6 bases). The V and J ends lost 3 bases and 1 base respectively, with 15 bases between them. Germline lookup yields CDR1 GTSNPN and CDR2 SVGIG (reference sequence). The length of the CDR3 is 15 residues. Written as DNA, the CDR3 is TGTGCCTGGAGAAAAATCCGGGGGGCGAACACTGAAGCTTTCTTT. It is translated as CAWRKIRGANTEAFF. The full variable domain, in which reference TRBV30 and TRBJ1-1 provide the parts outside the CDR3, is SQTIHQWPATLVQPVGSPLSLECTVEGTSNPNLYWYRQAAGRGLQLLFYSVGIGQISSEVPQNLSASRPQDRQFILSSKKLLLSDSGFYLCAWRKIRGANTEAFFGQGTRLTVV.

This clonotype was detected a few times. The CDR3 sequence is CASSWRRGSGEQYF. DNA of the CDR3: TGCGCCAGCAGCTGGCGCAGGGGCTCGGGCGAGCAGTACTTC. The gene calls are TRBV5-1 and TRBJ2-7; the D gene is possibly TRBD1 (6 bases). This CDR3 is 14 amino acids long. The V gene's germline CDR1 is SGHRS and CDR2 YFSETQ. V lost 3 bases to trimming and J lost 6 bases, with 16 bases between them.

This chain joins TRBV7-2 and TRBJ2-7; 8 nucleotides agree with TRBD1. The CDR3 contains 15 residues. Trimming took 1 base from V and 4 from J; bases not matched to a gene: 6. Germline CDR1 SGHTA, CDR2 FQGNSA. CDR3 protein: CASSLGSGGLYEQYF. In DNA, the CDR3 is TGTGCCAGCAGCTTAGGGTCAGGGGGCCTATACGAGCAGTACTTC.

The rearrangement links TRBV13 to TRBJ2-7; D might be TRBD2 (7 bases). V lost 2 bases and J 2 bases, leaving 16 bases between the germline ends. The germline CDR1 and CDR2 sequences are PRHDT and FYEKMQ (reference sequence). This CDR3 has 16 residues. CDR3 DNA: TGTGCCAGCAGCTTAACGGGGGGCGGGAGTCCCTACGAGCAGTACTTC. This codes for CASSLTGGGSPYEQYF.

This clonotype has more than one count but fewer than ten. The chain has TRBV30 and TRBJ1-2, with a weak D call TRBD1 (6 bases). V lost 4 bases, J lost 7 bases, and 16 bases lay in between. In germline, CDR1 is GTSNPN, CDR2 SVGIG (reference sequence). This CDR3 is built from 13 residues. CDR3 nucleotides: TGTGCCTGGAACCGACAGGTTCGGGGTGGCTACACCTTC. Protein sequence: CAWNRQVRGGYTF.